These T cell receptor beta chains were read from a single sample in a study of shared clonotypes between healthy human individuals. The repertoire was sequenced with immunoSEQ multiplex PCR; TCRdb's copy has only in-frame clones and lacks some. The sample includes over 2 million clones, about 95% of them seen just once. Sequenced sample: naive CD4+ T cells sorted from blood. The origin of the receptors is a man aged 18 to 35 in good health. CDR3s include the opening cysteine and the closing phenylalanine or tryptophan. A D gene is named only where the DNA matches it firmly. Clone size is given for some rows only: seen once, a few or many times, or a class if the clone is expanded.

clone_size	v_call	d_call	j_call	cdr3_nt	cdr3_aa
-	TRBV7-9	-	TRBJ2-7	TGTGCCAGCAGCCCTCGGACCGAACCTCGGGAGCAGTACTTC	CASSPRTEPREQYF
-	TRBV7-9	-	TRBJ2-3	TGTGCCAGCAGCTGGTCCGGAACCCCCGATACGCAGTATTTT	CASSWSGTPDTQYF
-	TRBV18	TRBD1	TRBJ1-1	TGTGCCAGCTCGCGCGACAGGGACACTGAAGCTTTCTTT	CASSRDRDTEAFF
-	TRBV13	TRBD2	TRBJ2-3	TGTGCCAGCAGCCTCGTGGGTAGCGGGATTTTCCCAGATACGCAGTATTTT	CASSLVGSGIFPDTQYF
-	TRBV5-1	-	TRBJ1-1	TGCGCCAGCGGCTTGATTTTAGGGAACACTGAAGCTTTCTTT	CASGLILGNTEAFF
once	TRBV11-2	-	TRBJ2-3	TGTGCCAGCAGCTTATCTCCCCCAGATACGCAGTATTTT	CASSLSPPDTQYF
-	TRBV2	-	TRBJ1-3	TGTGCCAGCAGTGGGAAAAGCTCTGGAAACACCATATATTTT	CASSGKSSGNTIYF
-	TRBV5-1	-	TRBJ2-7	TGCGCCAGCAGCCCGGGACTCGCCTCCGAGCAGTACTTC	CASSPGLASEQYF
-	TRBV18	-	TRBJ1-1	TGTGCCAGCTCACCTGAGAGGGTGGCAAACACTGAAGCTTTCTTT	CASSPERVANTEAFF
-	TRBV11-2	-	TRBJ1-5	TGTGCCAGCAGCCCGGGGGGAGTTAGTCAGCCCCAGCATTTT	CASSPGGVSQPQHF
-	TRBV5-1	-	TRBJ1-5	TGCGCCAGCAGCTTGGAGGGGAATAGCAATCAGCCCCAGCATTTT	CASSLEGNSNQPQHF
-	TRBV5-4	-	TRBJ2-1	TGTGCCAGCAGCTCCCCAGCTCCGAATAGCGATGAGCAGTTCTTC	CASSSPAPNSDEQFF
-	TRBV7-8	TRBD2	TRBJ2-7	TGTGCCAGCAGCCCCTCCCCGGGACTACAGAGCTACGAGCAGTACTTC	CASSPSPGLQSYEQYF
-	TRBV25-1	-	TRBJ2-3	TGTGCCAGCAGTGAATCCCGGCGGGCCACAGATACGCAGTATTTT	CASSESRRATDTQYF
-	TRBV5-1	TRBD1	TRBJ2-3	TGCGCCAGCAGCTTGGAGGGGGCATTGGATACGCAGTATTTT	CASSLEGALDTQYF
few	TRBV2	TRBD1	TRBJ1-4	TGTGCCAGCAGGGGGACAGGGCGTAATGAAAAACTGTTTTTT	CASRGTGRNEKLFF
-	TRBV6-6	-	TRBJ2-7	TGTGCCAGCAGTGCACAGGGTTTTTACGAGCAGTACTTC	CASSAQGFYEQYF
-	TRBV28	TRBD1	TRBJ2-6	TGTGCCAGCAGTTTTACAGGGGCTGGGGCCAACGTCCTGACTTTC	CASSFTGAGANVLTF
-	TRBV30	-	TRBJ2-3	TGTGCCTGCGGCGGGAGCACAGATACGCAGTATTTT	CACGGSTDTQYF
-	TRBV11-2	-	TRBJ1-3	TGTGCCAGCAGCCGCCCGTCCCTCAGCTCTGGAAACACCATATATTTT	CASSRPSLSSGNTIYF
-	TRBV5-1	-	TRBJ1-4	TGCGCCAGCAGGAGTCTGGCAGGGGCTAATGAAAAACTGTTTTTT	CASRSLAGANEKLFF
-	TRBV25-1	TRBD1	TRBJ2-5	TGTGCCAGCAGTGATCCGACAGGGGAGGTGGGTGAGACCCAGTACTTC	CASSDPTGEVGETQYF
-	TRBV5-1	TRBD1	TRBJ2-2	TGCGCCAGCAGCTTGGGACAGGGTATCGGGGAGCTGTTTTTT	CASSLGQGIGELFF
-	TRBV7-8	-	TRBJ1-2	TGTGCCAGCAGCTTAAGTAGGGGCTACTATGGCTACACCTTC	CASSLSRGYYGYTF
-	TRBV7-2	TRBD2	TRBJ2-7	TGTGCCAGCAGCCCCAGACTAGCGGGGGCCTACGAGCAGTACTTC	CASSPRLAGAYEQYF
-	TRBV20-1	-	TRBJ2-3	TGCAGTGCCACCTCGGTGGATACGCAGTATTTT	CSATSVDTQYF
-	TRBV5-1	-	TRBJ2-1	TGCGCCAGCAGCTTGACGTGGGACTCCTTCGGCGGTGAGCAGTTCTTC	CASSLTWDSFGGEQFF
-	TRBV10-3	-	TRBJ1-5	TGTGCCATGGCCGGGGGGCGCAATCAGCCCCAGCATTTT	CAMAGGRNQPQHF
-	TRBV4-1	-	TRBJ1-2	TGCGCCAGCAGCCAAGCACAGGACGCTAACTATGGCTACACCTTC	CASSQAQDANYGYTF
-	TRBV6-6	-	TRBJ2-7	TGTGCCAGCAGTTACATGGGTGACGAGCAGTACTTC	CASSYMGDEQYF
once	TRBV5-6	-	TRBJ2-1	TGTGCCAGCAGCAATTGGACCACTACTTACAATGAGCAGTTCTTC	CASSNWTTTYNEQFF
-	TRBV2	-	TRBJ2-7	TGTGCCAGCAGTGTGACAGACCCCCCCTACGAGCAGTACTTC	CASSVTDPPYEQYF
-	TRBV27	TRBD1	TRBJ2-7	TGTGCCAGCAGTTTTTTCCGGGACAGGGCGGGCGAGCAGTACTTC	CASSFFRDRAGEQYF
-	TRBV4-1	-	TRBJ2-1	TGCGCCAGCAGCCAAGTCGTGGCGGGATTTACGAAGGAGCAGTTCTTC	CASSQVVAGFTKEQFF
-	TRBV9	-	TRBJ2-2	TGTGCCAGCAGCGTAGGTCCGGGAAGGACCGGGGAGCTGTTTTTT	CASSVGPGRTGELFF
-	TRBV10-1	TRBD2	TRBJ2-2	TGCGCCAGCAGTGAGTCCGCTAGCGGGAGCACCGGGGAGCTGTTTTTT	CASSESASGSTGELFF
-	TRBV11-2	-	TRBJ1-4	TGTGCCAGCAGCATTGACAGGCCTAATGAAAAACTGTTTTTT	CASSIDRPNEKLFF
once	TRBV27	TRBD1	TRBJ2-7	TGTGCCAGCAGATCCGGGACAGGGCCCTACGAGCAGTACTTC	CASRSGTGPYEQYF
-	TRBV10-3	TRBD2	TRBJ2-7	TGTGCCATCAGTGAGTCCGGGGCCGGGACTAGCGGGACCTACGAGCAGTACTTC	CAISESGAGTSGTYEQYF
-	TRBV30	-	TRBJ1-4	TGTGCCTGGAGTGCAGGCATATCAACTAATGAAAAACTGTTTTTT	CAWSAGISTNEKLFF
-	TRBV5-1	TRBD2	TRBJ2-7	TGCGCCAGCAGCTTACTAGCGGGAGCGGCCTACGAGCAGTACTTC	CASSLLAGAAYEQYF
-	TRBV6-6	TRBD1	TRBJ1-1	TGTGCCAGCAGTTACTCCGAGGGGGCGCGGACTGAAGCTTTCTTT	CASSYSEGARTEAFF
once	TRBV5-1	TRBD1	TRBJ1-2	TGCGCCAGCAGCTTGGCCGGAGACAGGGGAAGTGGCTACACCTTC	CASSLAGDRGSGYTF
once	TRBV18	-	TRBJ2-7	TGTGCCAGCTCACCACAAGGCAGGGTCTACGGCGAGCAGTACTTC	CASSPQGRVYGEQYF
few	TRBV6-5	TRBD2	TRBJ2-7	TGTGCCAGCAGTTACTCCGTAGCGGGTGGCTACGAGCAGTACTTC	CASSYSVAGGYEQYF
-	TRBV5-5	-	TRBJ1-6	TGTGCCAGCAGCCCGGGGGCGAGGATTGATAATTCACCCCTCCACTTT	CASSPGARIDNSPLHF
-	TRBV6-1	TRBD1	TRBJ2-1	TGTGCCAGCAGTGCTCGGACAGGGGGGGCCTACAATGAGCAGTTCTTC	CASSARTGGAYNEQFF
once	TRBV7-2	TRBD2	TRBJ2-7	TGTGCCAGCAGCACGGGACTAGCGGAGTACGAGCAGTACTTC	CASSTGLAEYEQYF
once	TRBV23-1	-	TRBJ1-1	TGCGCCAGCAGTCAATTCAGACGGGGTGAAGCTTTCTTT	CASSQFRRGEAFF